One sample yielded the 10 T cell receptor beta chains listed below, sequenced in a study of blood T cells in healthy people across ages. Alongside a J-beta primer mix, a sample-barcoded 5' primer served in a second PCR lasting about 7 to 11 cycles. TCRdb reprocessed the 5' RACE reads via MiXCR and lists one record per CDR3 protein. Seen here are 660,000 or so distinct CDR3 sequences, 58% observed once, and the top ten hold roughly 34%. Sequenced input: blood. The receptors here all came from a man aged 55 to 70 in good health.

V usage is TRBV20-1 and J usage is TRBJ1-4; TRBD1 agrees at 7 bases. The CDR3 extends over 15 amino acids. V shed 5 bases and J 0 bases; nucleotides not matched to a gene: 6. CDR1 is DFQATT and CDR2 is SNEGSKA in the germline V gene (reference sequence). The CDR3 reads CSAHGTDATNEKLFF. In DNA form, the CDR3 reads TGCAGTGCTCATGGGACAGATGCAACTAATGAAAAACTGTTTTTT.

Only one count was recorded for this clonotype. The chain employs TRBV4-2 and TRBJ2-4; tentatively, D is TRBD1 or TRBD2 (5 bases each). The V end lost 3 bases, the J end lost 7 bases, and 19 bases lay between the germline ends. Germline V lookup: CDR1 LGHNA, CDR2 YNFKEQ. This CDR3 is 16 amino acids long. In nucleotides, the CDR3 is TGTGCCAGCAGCCATCCGGGACGAGAGGGGCGGAACATTCAGTACTTC. Protein: CASSHPGREGRNIQYF.

In this sample, this clonotype turned up a few times. J is TRBJ1-2 and V is TRBV14, with D maybe TRBD1 (5 bases). The CDR3 covers 15 residues. V was clipped by 0 bases and J by 8 bases, with 16 bases between them. Germline V gives CDR1 SGHDN, CDR2 FVKESK. The CDR3 sequence: CASSQDRIGAAGYTF. The CDR3 nucleotides read TGTGCCAGCAGCCAAGATCGCATCGGGGCAGCGGGCTACACCTTC.

The table lists this clonotype with a few counts. The rearrangement links TRBV29-1 to TRBJ2-3; no reliable D call. V gave up 7 bases and J gave up 5 bases, with 13 bases separating them. Germline CDR1 is SQVTM and CDR2 is ANQGSEA. This CDR3 is 12 amino acids long. The CDR3 protein is CSAERVGDTQYF. CDR3 sequence (DNA): TGCAGCGCCGAAAGGGTGGGAGATACGCAGTATTTT.

The rearrangement links TRBV6-5 to TRBJ2-1, with 8 nucleotides matching TRBD2. V shed 5 bases and J 7 bases; nucleotides not matched to a gene: 10. The CDR3 sequence is 15 residues long. CDR1 and CDR2 from the germline V gene are MNHEY and SVGAGI. CDR3 bases: TGTGCCAGCAGTCCCGTGGAGCGGGGGAGGAATGAGCAGTTCTTC. Protein product: CASSPVERGRNEQFF.

This rearrangement joins TRBV2 to TRBJ1-1; D unclear. Germline V gives CDR1 SNHLY, CDR2 FYNNEI. The CDR3 loop spans 12 amino acids. The V gene lost 6 bases and the J gene lost 7 bases, with 12 bases spanning the gap. CDR3 DNA sequence: TGTGCCAGCAGAAGAGTGGGGAGTGAAGCTTTCTTT. The encoded protein is CASRRVGSEAFF. Variable domain in full (rest from reference TRBV2 and TRBJ1-1): EPEVTQTPSHQVTQMGQEVILRCVPISNHLYFYWYRQILGQKVEFLVSFYNNEISEKSEIFDDQFSVERPDGSNFTLKIRSTKLEDSAMYFCASRRVGSEAFFGQGTRLTVV.

The chain is built from TRBV12-3 or TRBV12-4 and TRBJ2-5; D is ambiguous. The CDR3 loop spans 15 amino acids. Trimming left V 6 bases short and J 0 bases short, with 14 bases between. CDR3 sequence (DNA): TGTGCCAGCAGCCTCGCTACAGCGTACCAAGAGACCCAGTACTTC. This codes for CASSLATAYQETQYF.

This clonotype was picked up a small number of times. The DNA of the CDR3 is TGCAGCGTTGGCTCTGGGGACACTGAAGCTTTCTTT. Translated: CSVGSGDTEAFF. The chain carries TRBV29-1 and TRBJ1-1; D is ambiguous. Trimming took 4 bases from V and 3 from J, leaving 9 bases between them. There are 12 residues in the CDR3. Germline CDR1 reads SQVTM; CDR2 reads ANQGSEA.

The CDR3 region has the DNA TGTGCCAGCAGCTTAGCGGAGGGATACCAAGAGACCCAGTACTTC. Translating gives CASSLAEGYQETQYF. The chain joins TRBV7-9 to TRBJ2-5; perhaps TRBD2 as D (6 bases). The CDR3 covers 15 residues. Germline CDR1 SEHNR, CDR2 FQNEAQ (reference sequence). V lost 0 bases and J lost 0, with 8 bases in between.

The chain recombines TRBV10-1 with TRBJ1-4; D is unresolved. The CDR3 loop spans 13 amino acids. Trimming left V 0 bases short and J 8 bases short, with 7 bases between. Germline CDR1 is WNHNN and CDR2 is SYGVQD (reference sequence). In DNA form, the CDR3 reads TGCGCCAGCAGTGAGTCGCCGGGGGAAAAACTGTTTTTT. It translates to CASSESPGEKLFF.